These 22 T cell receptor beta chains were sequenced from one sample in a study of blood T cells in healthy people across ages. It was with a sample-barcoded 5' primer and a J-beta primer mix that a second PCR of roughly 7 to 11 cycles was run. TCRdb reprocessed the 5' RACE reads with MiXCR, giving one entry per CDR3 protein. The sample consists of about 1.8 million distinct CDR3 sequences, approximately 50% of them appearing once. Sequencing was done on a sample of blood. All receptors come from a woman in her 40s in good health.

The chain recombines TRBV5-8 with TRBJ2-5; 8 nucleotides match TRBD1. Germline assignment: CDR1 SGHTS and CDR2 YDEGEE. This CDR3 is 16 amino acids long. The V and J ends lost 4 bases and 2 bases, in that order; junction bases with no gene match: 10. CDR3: CASSPRQGNIQETQYF. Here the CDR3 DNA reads TGTGCCAGCAGCCCGAGACAGGGGAACATACAAGAGACCCAGTACTTC.

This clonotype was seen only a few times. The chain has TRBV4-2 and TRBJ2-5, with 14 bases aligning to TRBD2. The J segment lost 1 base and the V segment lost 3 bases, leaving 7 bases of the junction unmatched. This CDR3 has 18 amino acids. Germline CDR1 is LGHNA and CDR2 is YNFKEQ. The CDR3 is CASSQYGLAGGSQETQYF. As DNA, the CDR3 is TGTGCCAGCAGCCAGTATGGACTAGCGGGGGGCAGCCAAGAGACCCAGTACTTC.

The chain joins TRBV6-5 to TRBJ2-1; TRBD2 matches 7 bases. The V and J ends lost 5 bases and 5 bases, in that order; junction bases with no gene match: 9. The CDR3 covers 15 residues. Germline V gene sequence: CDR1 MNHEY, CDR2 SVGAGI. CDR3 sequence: CASSRLGGSNNEQFF. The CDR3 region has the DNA TGTGCCAGCAGTCGACTCGGGGGGTCGAACAATGAGCAGTTCTTC.

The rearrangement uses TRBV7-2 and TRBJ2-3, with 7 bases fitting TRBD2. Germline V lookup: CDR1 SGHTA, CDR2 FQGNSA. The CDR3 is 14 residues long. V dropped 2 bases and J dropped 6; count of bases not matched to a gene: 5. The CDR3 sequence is CASSLSAGDDTQYF. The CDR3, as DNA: TGTGCCAGCAGCTTATCGGCGGGGGATGATACGCAGTATTTT.

The CDR3 nucleotides read TGCGCCAGCAGCTTGGGCATGGGCAATCAGCCCCAGCATTTT. This codes for CASSLGMGNQPQHF. The chain employs TRBV5-1 and TRBJ1-5; unclear D gene. From germline, CDR1 is SGHRS and CDR2 YFSETQ. V was pared by 0 bases and J by 2 bases, with 6 bases between. This CDR3 has 14 amino acids.

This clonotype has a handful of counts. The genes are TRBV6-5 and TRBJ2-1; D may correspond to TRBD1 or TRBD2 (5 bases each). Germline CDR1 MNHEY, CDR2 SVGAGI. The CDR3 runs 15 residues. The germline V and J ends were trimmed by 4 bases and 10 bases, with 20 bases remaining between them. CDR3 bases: TGTGCCAGCAGTTGGAGCTTGGGACGTGAAAGGGAGCAGTTCTTC. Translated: CASSWSLGREREQFF.

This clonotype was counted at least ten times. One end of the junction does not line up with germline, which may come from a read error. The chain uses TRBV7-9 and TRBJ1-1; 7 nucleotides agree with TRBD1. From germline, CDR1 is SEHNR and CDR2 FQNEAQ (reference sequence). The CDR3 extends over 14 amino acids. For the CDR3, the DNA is TGTGCCAGCAGTTTAGGACAGGTGAACACTGAAGCTTTCTTT. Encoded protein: CASSLGQVNTEAFF.

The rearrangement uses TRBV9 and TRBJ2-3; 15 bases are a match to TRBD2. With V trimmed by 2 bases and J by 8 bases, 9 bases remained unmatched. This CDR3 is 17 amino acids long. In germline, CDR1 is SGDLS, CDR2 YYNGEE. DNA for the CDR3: TGTGCCAGCAGCGTCTCCGGACTAGCGGGGGGGCAGAGTACGCAGTATTTT. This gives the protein CASSVSGLAGGQSTQYF.

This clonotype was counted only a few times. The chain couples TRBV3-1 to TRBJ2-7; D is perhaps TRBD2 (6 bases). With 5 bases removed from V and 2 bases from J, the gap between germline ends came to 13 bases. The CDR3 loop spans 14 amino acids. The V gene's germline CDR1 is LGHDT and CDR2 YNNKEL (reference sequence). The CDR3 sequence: CASSADYSTYEQYF. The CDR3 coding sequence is TGTGCCAGCAGCGCGGACTATTCGACCTACGAGCAGTACTTC.

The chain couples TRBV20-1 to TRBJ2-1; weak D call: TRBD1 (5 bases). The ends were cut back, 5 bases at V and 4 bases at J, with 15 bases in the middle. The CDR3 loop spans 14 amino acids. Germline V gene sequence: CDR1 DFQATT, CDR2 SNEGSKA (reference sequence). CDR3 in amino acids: CSAVVGPIYNEQFF. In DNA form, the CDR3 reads TGCAGTGCTGTAGTGGGGCCTATTTACAATGAGCAGTTCTTC.

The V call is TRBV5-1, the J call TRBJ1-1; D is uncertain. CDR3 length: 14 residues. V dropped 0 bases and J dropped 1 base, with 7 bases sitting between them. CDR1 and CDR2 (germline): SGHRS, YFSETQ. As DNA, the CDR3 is TGCGCCAGCAGCTTGGCTTGGCAGAACACTGAAGCTTTCTTT. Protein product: CASSLAWQNTEAFF.

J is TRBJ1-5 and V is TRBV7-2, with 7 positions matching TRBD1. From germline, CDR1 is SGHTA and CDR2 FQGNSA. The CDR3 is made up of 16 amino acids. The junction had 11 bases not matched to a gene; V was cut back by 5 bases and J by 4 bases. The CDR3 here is CASSNQGQVPNQPQHF. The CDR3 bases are TGTGCCAGCAGCAACCAAGGACAGGTCCCAAATCAGCCCCAGCATTTT.

The DNA of the CDR3 is TGTGCCAGCAGCCGACCCCAGGGAAACCAAGAGACCCAGTACTTC. The encoded protein is CASSRPQGNQETQYF. V usage is TRBV3-1 and J usage is TRBJ2-5; D might be TRBD1 (5 bases). CDR1 LGHDT and CDR2 YNNKEL come from the germline V gene (reference sequence). Trimming cost V 4 bases and J 0 bases, with 12 bases left between them. The CDR3 sequence is 15 residues long.

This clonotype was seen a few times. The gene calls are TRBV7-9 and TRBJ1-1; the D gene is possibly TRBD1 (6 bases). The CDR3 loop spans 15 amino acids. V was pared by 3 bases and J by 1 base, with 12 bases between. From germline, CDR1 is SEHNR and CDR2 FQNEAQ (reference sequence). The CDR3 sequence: CASSFSSGANTEAFF. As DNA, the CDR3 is TGTGCCAGCAGCTTCTCGTCAGGGGCGAACACTGAAGCTTTCTTT.

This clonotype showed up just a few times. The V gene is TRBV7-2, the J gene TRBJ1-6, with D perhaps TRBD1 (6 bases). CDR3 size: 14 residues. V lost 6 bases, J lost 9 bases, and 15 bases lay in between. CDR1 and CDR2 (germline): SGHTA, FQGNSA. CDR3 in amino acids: CASSLTTGGSPLHF. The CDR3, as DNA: TGTGCCAGCAGTTTAACGACAGGTGGTTCACCCCTCCACTTT.

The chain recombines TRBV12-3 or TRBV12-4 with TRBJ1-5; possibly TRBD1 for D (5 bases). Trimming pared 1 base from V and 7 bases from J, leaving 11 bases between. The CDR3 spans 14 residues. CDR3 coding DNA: TGTGCCAGCAGTTTAGGGGGGGTTTGGCAGCCCCAGCATTTT. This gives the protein CASSLGGVWQPQHF.

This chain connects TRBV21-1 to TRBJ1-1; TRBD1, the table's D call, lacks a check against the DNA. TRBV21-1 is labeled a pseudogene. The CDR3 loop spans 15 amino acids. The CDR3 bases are TGTGCCAGCAGCCACGTAGGACAGAGGGGCACTGAAGCTTTCTTT. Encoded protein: CASSHVGQRGTEAFF.

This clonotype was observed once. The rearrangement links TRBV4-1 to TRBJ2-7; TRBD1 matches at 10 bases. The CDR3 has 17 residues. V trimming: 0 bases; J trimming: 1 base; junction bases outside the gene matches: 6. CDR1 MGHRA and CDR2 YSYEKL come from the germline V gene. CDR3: CASSQDLGQGLSYEQYF. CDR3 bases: TGCGCCAGCAGCCAAGATTTGGGACAGGGGCTTTCCTACGAGCAGTACTTC.

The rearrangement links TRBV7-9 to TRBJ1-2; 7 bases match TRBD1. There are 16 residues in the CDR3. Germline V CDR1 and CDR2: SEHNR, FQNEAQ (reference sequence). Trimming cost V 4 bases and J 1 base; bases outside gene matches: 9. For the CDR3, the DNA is TGTGCCAGCAGCTACCGGGGACAGCGAGTTAACTATGGCTACACCTTC. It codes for CASSYRGQRVNYGYTF.

This CDR3 reads CASSSTRSGNSPLHF. Here the CDR3 DNA reads TGTGCCAGCAGTTCTACGAGGAGTGGCAATTCACCCCTCCACTTT. The V and J genes are TRBV7-9 and TRBJ1-6; D unclear. Trimming removed 6 bases at V and 7 bases at J, with 16 bases between. The CDR3 has 15 residues. The germline V gene encodes CDR1 SEHNR and CDR2 FQNEAQ (reference sequence).

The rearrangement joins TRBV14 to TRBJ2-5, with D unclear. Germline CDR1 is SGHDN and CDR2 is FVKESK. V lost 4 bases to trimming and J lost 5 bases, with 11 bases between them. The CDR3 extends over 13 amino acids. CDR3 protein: CASSLRVSETQYF. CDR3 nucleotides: TGTGCCAGCAGCCTTCGGGTATCGGAGACCCAGTACTTC.

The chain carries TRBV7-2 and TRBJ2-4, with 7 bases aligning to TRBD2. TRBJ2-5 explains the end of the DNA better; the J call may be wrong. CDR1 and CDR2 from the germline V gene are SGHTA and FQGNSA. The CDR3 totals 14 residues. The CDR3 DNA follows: TGTGCCAGCAGCTTTAACGGGGGGACAGAGACCCAGTACTTC. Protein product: CASSFNGGTETQYF.